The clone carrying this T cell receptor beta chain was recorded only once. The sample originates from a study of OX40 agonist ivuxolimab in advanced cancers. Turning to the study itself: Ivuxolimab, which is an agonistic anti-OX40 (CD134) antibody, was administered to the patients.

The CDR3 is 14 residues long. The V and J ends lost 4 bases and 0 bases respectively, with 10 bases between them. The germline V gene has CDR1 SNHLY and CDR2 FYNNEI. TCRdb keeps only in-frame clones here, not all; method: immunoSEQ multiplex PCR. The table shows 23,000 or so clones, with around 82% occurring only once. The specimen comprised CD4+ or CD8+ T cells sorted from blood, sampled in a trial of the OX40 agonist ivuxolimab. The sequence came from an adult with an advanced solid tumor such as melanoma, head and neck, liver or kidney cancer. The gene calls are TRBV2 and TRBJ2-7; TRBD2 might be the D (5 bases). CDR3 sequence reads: CASSGTAGSYEQYF. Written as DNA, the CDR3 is TGTGCCAGCAGTGGTACGGCGGGCTCCTACGAGCAGTACTTC.